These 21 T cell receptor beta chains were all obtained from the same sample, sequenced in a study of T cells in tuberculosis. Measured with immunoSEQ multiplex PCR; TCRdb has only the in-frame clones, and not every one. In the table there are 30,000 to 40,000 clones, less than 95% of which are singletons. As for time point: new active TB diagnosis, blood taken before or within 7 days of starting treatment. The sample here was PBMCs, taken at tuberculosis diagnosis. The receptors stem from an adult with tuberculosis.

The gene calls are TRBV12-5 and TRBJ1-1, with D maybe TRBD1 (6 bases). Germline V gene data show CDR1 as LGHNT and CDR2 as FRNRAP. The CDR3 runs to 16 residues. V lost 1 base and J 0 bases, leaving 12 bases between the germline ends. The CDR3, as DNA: TGTGCTAGTGGTTTGGGATACGGACAGCTGAACACTGAAGCTTTCTTT. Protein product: CASGLGYGQLNTEAFF.

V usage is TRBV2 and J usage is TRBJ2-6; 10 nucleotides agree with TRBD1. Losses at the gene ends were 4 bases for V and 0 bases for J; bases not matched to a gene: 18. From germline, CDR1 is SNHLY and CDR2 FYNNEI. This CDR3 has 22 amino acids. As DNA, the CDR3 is TGTGCCAGCAGTGTTCCTCCGGGACAGGGGCATACGGGGGCCTCTGGGGCCAACGTCCTGACTTTC. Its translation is CASSVPPGQGHTGASGANVLTF. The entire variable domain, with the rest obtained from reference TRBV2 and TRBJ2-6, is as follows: EPEVTQTPSHQVTQMGQEVILRCVPISNHLYFYWYRQILGQKVEFLVSFYNNEISEKSEIFDDQFSVERPDGSNFTLKIRSTKLEDSAMYFCASSVPPGQGHTGASGANVLTFGAGSRLTVL.

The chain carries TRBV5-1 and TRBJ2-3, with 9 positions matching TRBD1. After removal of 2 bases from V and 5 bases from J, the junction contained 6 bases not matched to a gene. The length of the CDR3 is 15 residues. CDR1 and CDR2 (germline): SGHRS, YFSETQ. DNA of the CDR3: TGCGCCAGCAGCTTAGGACAGGGGAGGGGAGATACGCAGTATTTT. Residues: CASSLGQGRGDTQYF. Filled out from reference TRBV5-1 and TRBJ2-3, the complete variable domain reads KAGVTQTPRYLIKTRGQQVTLSCSPISGHRSVSWYQQTPGQGLQFLFEYFSETQRNKGNFPGRFSGRQFSNSRSEMNVSTLELGDSALYLCASSLGQGRGDTQYFGPGTRLTVL.

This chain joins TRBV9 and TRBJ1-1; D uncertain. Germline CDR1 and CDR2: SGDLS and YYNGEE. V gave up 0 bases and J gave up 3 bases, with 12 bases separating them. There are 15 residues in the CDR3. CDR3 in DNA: TGTGCCAGCAGCGTAGGAGGGTACCCGGACACTGAAGCTTTCTTT. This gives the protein CASSVGGYPDTEAFF.

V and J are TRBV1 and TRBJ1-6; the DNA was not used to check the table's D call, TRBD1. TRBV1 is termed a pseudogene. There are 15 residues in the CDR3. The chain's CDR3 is CTSSPRDRINSPLHF. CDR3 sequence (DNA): TGCACCAGCAGCCCCCGGGACAGAATTAATTCACCCCTCCACTTT.

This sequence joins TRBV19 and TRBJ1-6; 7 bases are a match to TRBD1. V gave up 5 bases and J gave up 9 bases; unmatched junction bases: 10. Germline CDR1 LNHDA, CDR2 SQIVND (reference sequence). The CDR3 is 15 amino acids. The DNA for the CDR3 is TGTGCCAGTAGTCCCCCCGCAGGGGGTGGTTCACCCCTCCACTTT. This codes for CASSPPAGGGSPLHF.

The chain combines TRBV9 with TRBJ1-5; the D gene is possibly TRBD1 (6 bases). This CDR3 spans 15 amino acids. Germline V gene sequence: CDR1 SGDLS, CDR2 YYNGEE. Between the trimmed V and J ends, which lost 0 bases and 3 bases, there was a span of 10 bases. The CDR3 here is CASSVGGGVNQPQHF. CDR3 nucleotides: TGTGCCAGCAGCGTAGGAGGGGGGGTCAATCAGCCCCAGCATTTT.

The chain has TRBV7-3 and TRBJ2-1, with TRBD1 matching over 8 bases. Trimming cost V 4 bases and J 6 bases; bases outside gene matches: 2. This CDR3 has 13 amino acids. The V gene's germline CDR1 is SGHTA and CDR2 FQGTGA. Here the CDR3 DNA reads TGTGCCAGCAGCTCTACAGGGGGCAATGAGCAGTTCTTC. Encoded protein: CASSSTGGNEQFF.

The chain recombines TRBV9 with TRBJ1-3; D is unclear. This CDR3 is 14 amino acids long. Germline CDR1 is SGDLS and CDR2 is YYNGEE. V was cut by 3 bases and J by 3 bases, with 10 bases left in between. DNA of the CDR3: TGTGCCAGCAGCGGAGATCTTGTTGGAAACACCATATATTTT. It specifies CASSGDLVGNTIYF.

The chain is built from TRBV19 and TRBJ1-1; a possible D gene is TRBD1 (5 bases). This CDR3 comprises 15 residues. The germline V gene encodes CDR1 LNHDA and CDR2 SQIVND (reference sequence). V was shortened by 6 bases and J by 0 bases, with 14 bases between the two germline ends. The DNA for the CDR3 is TGTGCCAGTAGACGCGGACACACTATGAACACTGAAGCTTTCTTT. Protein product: CASRRGHTMNTEAFF.

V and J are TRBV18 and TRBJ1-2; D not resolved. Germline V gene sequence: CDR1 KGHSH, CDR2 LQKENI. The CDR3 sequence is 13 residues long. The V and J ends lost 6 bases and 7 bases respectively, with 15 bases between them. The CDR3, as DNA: TGTGCCAGCTCCCCAGACCTTGAGGCTGGCTACACCTTC. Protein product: CASSPDLEAGYTF.

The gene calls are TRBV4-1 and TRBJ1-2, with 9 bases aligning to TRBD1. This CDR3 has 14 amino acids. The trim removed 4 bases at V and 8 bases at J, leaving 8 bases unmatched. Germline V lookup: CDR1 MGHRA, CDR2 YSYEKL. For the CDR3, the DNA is TGCGCCAGCAGCCGCCAGGGACAGGGTGAAGGCTACACCTTC. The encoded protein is CASSRQGQGEGYTF.

CDR3 in amino acids: CASSRRQTGSSYNEQFF. As DNA, the CDR3 is TGTGCCAGCAGCCGACGCCAGACAGGGAGCTCCTACAATGAGCAGTTCTTC. The rearrangement uses TRBV4-2 and TRBJ2-1; 7 positions agree with TRBD1. The junction had 9 bases not matched to a gene; V was cut back by 4 bases and J by 0 bases. The CDR3 is made up of 17 amino acids. CDR1 is LGHNA and CDR2 is YNFKEQ in the germline V gene.

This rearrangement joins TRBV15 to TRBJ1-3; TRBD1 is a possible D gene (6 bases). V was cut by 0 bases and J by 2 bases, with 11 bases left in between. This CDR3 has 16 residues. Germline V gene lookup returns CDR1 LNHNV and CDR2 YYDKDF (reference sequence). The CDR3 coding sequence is TGTGCCACCAGCAGAGAGCAGGGGAAGGCTGGAAACACCATATATTTT. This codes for CATSREQGKAGNTIYF.

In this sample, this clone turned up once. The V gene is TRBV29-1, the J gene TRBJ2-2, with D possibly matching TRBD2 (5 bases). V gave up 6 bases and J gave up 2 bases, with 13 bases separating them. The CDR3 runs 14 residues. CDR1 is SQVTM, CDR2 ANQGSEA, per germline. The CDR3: CSVRASTNTGELFF. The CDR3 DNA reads TGCAGCGTGAGGGCTAGCACAAACACCGGGGAGCTGTTTTTT.

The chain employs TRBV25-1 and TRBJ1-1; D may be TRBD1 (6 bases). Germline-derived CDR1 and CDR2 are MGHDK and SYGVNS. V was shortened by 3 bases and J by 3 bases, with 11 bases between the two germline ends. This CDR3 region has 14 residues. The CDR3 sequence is CASSDRTAHTEAFF. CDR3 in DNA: TGTGCCAGCAGTGATAGGACAGCTCACACTGAAGCTTTCTTT.

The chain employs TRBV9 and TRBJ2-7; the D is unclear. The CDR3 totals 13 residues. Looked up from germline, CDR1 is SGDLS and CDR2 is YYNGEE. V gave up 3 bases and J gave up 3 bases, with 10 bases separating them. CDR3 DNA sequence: TGTGCCAGCAGCGCCCAAGCCGGCTACGAGCAGTACTTC. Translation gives CASSAQAGYEQYF. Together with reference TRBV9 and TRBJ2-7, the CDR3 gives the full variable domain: DSGVTQTPKHLITATGQRVTLRCSPRSGDLSVYWYQQSLDQGLQFLIQYYNGEERAKGNILERFSAQQFPDLHSELNLSSLELGDSALYFCASSAQAGYEQYFGPGTRLTVT.

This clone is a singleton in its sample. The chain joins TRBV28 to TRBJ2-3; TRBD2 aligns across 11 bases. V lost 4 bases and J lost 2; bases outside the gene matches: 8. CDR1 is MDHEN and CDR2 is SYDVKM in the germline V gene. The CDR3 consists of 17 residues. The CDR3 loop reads CASSSLAGATLTDTQYF. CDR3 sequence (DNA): TGTGCCAGCAGTTCACTAGCGGGGGCAACCCTCACAGATACGCAGTATTTT.

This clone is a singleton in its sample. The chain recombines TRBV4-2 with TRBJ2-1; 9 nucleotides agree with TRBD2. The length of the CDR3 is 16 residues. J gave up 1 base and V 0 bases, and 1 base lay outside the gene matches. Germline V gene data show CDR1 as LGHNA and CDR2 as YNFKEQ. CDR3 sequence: CASSQDSGGSYNEQFF. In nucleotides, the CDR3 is TGTGCCAGCAGCCAAGACAGCGGGGGGTCCTACAATGAGCAGTTCTTC.

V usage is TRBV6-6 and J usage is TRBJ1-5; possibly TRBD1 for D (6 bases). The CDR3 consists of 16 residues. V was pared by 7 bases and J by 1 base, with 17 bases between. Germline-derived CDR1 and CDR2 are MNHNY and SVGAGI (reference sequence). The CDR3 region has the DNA TGTGCCAGCAATCTTGGGGGGGGCGTAAGCAATCAGCCCCAGCATTTT. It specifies CASNLGGGVSNQPQHF.

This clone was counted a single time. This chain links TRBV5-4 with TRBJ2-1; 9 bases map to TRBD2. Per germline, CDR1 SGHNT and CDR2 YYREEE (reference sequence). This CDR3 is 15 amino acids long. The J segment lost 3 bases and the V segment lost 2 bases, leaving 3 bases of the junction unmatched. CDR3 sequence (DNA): TGTGCCAGCAGCTTTAGCGGGGGAGGCTACAATGAGCAGTTCTTC. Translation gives CASSFSGGGYNEQFF. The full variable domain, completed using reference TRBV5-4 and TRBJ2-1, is ETGVTQSPTHLIKTRGQQVTLRCSSQSGHNTVSWYQQALGQGPQFIFQYYREEENGRGNFPPRFSGLQFPNYSSELNVNALELDDSALYLCASSFSGGGYNEQFFGPGTRLTVL.